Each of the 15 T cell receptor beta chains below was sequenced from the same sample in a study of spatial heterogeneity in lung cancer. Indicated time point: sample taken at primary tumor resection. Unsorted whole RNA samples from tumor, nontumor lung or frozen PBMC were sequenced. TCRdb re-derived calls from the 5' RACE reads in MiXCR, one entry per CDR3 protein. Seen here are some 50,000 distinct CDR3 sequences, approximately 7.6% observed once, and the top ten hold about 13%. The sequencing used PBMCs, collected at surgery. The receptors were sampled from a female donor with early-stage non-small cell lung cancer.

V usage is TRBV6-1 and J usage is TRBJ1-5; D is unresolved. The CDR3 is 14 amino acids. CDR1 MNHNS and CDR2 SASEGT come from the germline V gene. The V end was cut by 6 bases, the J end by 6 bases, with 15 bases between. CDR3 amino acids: CASRAPGLGQPQHF. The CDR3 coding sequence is TGTGCCAGCAGGGCTCCCGGGCTGGGTCAGCCCCAGCATTTT.

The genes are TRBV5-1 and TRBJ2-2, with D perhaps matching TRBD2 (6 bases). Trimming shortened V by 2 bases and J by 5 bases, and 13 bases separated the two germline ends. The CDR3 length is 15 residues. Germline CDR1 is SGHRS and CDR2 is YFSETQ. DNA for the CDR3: TGCGCCAGCAGCTTAGGAGGGCGAACAACCGGGGAGCTGTTTTTT. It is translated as CASSLGGRTTGELFF.

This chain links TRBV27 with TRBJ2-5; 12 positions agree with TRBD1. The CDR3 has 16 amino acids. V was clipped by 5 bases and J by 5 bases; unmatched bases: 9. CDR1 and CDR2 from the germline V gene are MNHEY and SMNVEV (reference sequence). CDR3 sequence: CASSRGQGAPGETQYF. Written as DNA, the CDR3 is TGTGCCAGCAGTCGGGGACAGGGGGCGCCTGGGGAGACCCAGTACTTC.

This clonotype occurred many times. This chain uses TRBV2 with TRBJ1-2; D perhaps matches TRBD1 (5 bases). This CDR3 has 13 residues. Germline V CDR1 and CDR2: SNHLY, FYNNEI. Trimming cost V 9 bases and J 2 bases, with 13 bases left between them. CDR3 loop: CASNQGGNYGYTF. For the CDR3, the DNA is TGTGCCAGTAACCAGGGAGGCAACTATGGCTACACCTTC.

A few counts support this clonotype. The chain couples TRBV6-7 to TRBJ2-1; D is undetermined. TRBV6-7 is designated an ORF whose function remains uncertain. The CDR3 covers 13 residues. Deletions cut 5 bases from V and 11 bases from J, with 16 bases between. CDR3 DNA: TGTGCCAGCAGTGACGGAACTATCGCGCAGCAGTTCTTC. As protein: CASSDGTIAQQFF.

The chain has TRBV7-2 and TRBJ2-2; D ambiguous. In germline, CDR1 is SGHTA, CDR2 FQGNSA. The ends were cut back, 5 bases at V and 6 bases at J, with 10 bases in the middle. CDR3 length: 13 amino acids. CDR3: CASSLDPAGELFF. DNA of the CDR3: TGTGCCAGCAGCCTGGACCCTGCCGGGGAGCTGTTTTTT.

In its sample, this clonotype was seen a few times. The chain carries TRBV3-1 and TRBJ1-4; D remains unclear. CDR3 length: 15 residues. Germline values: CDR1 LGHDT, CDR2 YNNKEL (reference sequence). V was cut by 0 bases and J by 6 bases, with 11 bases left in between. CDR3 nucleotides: TGTGCCAGCAGCCAAGATTACGGGCGGTATGAAAAACTGTTTTTT. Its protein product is CASSQDYGRYEKLFF.

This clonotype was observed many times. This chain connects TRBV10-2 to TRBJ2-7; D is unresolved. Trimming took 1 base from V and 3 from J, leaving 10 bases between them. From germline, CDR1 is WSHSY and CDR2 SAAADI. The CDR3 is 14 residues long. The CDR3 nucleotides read TGCGCCAGCAGTGAGTTAGGTTTAGGCTACGAGCAGTACTTC. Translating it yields CASSELGLGYEQYF.

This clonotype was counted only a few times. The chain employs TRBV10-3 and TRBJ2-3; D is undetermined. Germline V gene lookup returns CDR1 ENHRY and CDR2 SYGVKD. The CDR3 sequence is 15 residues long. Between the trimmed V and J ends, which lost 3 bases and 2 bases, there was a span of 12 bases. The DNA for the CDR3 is TGTGCCATCAGTGACAAAGATAAGTCCACAGATACGCAGTATTTT. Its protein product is CAISDKDKSTDTQYF.

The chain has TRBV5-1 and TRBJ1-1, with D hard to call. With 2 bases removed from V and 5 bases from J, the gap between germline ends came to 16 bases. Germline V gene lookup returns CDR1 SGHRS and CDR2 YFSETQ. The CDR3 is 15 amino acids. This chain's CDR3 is CASSFNLRGSTEAFF. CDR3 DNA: TGCGCCAGCAGCTTCAACTTGCGTGGGTCGACTGAAGCTTTCTTT.

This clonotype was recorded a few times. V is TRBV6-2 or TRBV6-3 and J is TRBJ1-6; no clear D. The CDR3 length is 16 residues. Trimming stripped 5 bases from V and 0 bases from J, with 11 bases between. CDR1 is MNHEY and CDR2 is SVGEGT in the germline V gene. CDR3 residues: CASSNGWSSYNSPLHF. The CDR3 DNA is TGTGCCAGCAGTAACGGTTGGAGCTCCTATAATTCACCCCTCCACTTT.

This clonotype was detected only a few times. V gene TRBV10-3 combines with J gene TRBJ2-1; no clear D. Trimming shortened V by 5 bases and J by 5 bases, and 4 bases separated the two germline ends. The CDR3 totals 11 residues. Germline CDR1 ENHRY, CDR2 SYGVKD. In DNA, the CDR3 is TGTGCCATCAGTACCAACAATGAGCAGTTCTTC. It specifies CAISTNNEQFF.

CDR3 in amino acids: CASSLSGGPYNEQFF. Written as DNA, the CDR3 is TGTGCCAGCAGCTTATCAGGGGGCCCCTACAATGAGCAGTTCTTC. V usage is TRBV7-2 and J usage is TRBJ2-1, with 8 bases that match TRBD1. Trimming took 2 bases from V and 2 from J; bases not matched to a gene: 2. The CDR3 covers 15 residues. Germline lookup yields CDR1 SGHTA and CDR2 FQGNSA.

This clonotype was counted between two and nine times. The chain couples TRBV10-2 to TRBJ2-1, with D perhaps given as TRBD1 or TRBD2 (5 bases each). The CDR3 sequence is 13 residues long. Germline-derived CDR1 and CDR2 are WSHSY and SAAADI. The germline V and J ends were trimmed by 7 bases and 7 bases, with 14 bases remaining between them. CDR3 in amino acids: CASNQRGVNEQFF. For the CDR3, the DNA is TGCGCCAGCAATCAACGAGGGGTTAATGAGCAGTTCTTC.

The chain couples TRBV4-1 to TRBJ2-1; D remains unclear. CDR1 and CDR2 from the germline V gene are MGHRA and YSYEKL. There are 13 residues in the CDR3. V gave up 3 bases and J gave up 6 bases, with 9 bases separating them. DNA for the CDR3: TGCGCCAGCAGCCAGGCGGAGCCCAATGAGCAGTTCTTC. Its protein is CASSQAEPNEQFF.